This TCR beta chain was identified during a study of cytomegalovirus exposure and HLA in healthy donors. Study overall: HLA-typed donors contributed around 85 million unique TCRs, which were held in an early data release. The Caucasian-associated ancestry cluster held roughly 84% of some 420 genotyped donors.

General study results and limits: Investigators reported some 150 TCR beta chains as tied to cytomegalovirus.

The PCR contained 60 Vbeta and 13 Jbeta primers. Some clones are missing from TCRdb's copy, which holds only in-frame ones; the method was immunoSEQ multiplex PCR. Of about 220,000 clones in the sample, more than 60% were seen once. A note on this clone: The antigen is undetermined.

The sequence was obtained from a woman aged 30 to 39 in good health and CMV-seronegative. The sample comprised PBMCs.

Written as DNA, the CDR3 is TGTGCCAGCAGCTTCGAGGATGGCGGCTACACCTTC. This translates into CASSFEDGGYTF. The chain carries TRBV7-9 and TRBJ1-2; D not resolved. CDR3 length: 12 amino acids. Trimming took 3 bases from V and 8 from J, leaving 10 bases between them. Germline loops: CDR1 SEHNR, CDR2 FQNEAQ (reference sequence).